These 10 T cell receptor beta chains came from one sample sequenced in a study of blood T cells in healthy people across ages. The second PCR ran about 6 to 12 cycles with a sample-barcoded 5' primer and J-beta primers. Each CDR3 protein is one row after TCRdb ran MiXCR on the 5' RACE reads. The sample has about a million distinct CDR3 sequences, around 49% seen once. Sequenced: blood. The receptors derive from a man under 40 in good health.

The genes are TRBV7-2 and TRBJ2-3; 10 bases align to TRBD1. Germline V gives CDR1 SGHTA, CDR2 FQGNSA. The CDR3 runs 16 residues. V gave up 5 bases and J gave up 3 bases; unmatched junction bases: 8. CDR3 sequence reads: CASSLGTGAPTDTQYF. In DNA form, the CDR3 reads TGTGCCAGCAGCCTAGGGACAGGGGCTCCTACAGATACGCAGTATTTT.

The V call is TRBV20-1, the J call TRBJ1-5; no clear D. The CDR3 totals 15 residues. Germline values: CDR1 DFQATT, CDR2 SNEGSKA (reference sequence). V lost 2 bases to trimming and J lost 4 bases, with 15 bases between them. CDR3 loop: CSARSLGRLNQPQHF. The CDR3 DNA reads TGCAGTGCTAGATCCCTTGGCAGACTGAATCAGCCCCAGCATTTT.

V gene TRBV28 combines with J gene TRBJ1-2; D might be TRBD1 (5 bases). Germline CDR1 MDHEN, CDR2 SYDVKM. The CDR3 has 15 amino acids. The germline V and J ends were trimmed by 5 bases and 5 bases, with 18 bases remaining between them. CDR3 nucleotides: TGTGCCAGCAGTCCCCGACAGACTCCCCTTTATGGCTACACCTTC. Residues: CASSPRQTPLYGYTF.

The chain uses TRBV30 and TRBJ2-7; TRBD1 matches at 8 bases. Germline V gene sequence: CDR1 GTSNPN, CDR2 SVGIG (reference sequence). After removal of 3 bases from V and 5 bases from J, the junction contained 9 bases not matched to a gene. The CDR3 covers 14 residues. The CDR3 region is CAWRASDRVHEQYF. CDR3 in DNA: TGTGCCTGGAGGGCCTCGGACAGGGTCCACGAGCAGTACTTC.

CDR3 DNA: TGTGCTAGTGGTGCGACCAATAACTATGGCTACACCTTC. Encoded protein: CASGATNNYGYTF. The V call is TRBV12-5, the J call TRBJ1-2; D not certain. CDR1 is LGHNT, CDR2 FRNRAP, per germline. This CDR3 region has 13 residues. V shed 5 bases and J shed 1 base, with 8 bases lying between them.

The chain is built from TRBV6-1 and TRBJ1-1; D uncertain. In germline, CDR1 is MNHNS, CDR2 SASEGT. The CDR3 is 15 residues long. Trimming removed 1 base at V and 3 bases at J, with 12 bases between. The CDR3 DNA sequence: TGTGCCAGCAGTGAAGTTTTGAGGGTTCACACTGAAGCTTTCTTT. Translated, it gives CASSEVLRVHTEAFF.

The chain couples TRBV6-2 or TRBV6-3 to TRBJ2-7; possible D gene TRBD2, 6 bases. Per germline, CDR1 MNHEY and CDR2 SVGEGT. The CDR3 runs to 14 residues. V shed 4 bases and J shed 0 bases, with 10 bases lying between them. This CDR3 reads CASSSDGGSYEQYF. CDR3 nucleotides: TGTGCCAGCAGTTCCGACGGGGGCTCCTACGAGCAGTACTTC.

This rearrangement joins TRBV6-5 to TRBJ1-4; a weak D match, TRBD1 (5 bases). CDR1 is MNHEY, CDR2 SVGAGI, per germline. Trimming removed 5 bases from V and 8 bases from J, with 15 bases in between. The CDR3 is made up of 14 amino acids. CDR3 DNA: TGTGCCAGCAGTGAGCAGGGTCCTTGGGAAAAACTGTTTTTT. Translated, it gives CASSEQGPWEKLFF.

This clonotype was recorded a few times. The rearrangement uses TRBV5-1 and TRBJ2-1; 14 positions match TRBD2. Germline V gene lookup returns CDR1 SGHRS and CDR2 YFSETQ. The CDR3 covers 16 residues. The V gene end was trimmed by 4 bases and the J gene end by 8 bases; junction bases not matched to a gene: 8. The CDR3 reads CASSGLTSGGADEQFF. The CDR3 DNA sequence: TGCGCCAGCAGCGGGCTGACTAGCGGGGGGGCCGATGAGCAGTTCTTC.

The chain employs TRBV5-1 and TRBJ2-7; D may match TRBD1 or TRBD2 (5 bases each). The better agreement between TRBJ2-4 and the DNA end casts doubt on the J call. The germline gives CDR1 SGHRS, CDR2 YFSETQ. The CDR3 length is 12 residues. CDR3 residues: CASSLTGHIQYF. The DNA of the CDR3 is TGCGCCAGCAGCTTAACGGGACACATTCAGTACTTC.